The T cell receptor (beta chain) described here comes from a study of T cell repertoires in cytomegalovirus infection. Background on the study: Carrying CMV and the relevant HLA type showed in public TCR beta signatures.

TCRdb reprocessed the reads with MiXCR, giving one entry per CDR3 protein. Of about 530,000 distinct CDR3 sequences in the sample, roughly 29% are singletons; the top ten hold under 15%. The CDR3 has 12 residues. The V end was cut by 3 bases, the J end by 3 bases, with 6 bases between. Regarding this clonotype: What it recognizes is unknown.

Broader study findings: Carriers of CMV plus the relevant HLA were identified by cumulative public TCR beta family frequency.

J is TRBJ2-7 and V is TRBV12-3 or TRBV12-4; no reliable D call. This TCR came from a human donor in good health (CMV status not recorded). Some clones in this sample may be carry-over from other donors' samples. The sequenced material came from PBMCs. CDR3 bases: TGTGCCAGCAGTTTCGATAGCTACGAGCAGTACGTC. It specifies CASSFDSYEQYV.